These 26 T cell receptor beta chains were sequenced from one sample in a study of blood T cells in healthy people across ages. With a J-beta primer mix and a sample-barcoded 5' primer, a second PCR ran about 6 to 11 cycles. One entry per CDR3 protein results from TCRdb running MiXCR on the 5' RACE reads. The sample records over 750,000 distinct CDR3 sequences, around 25% being singletons. In addition, the sample was reused for a study of T cells of mothers and their children.

Source material: blood. The receptors derive from a boy younger than 18 in good health.

The gene calls are TRBV10-3 and TRBJ2-3; 7 bases map to TRBD1. V was clipped by 0 bases and J by 2 bases; unmatched bases: 8. The CDR3 sequence is 17 residues long. CDR1 and CDR2 (germline): ENHRY, SYGVKD. The CDR3 nucleotides read TGTGCCATCAGTGAGTCGTTAGGACAGGACCTCACAGATACGCAGTATTTT. Translated, it gives CAISESLGQDLTDTQYF.

J is TRBJ2-7 and V is TRBV20-1; TRBD2 agrees at 11 bases. Germline lookup yields CDR1 DFQATT and CDR2 SNEGSKA (reference sequence). The CDR3 loop spans 15 amino acids. V shed 0 bases, J shed 3 bases, and the junction held 4 bases outside the gene matches. The CDR3 coding sequence is TGCAGTGCTAGAGATGAACTAGCGGGAGACTACGAGCAGTACTTC. It specifies CSARDELAGDYEQYF.

The chain uses TRBV25-1 and TRBJ1-1; D remains unclear. V dropped 3 bases and J dropped 7 bases, with 12 bases sitting between them. This CDR3 contains 13 residues. Germline CDR1 is MGHDK and CDR2 is SYGVNS. The CDR3 DNA sequence: TGTGCCAGCAGTGATGGGGATATCGATGAAGCTTTCTTT. Its protein product is CASSDGDIDEAFF.

This clonotype was counted a few times. The chain carries TRBV20-1 and TRBJ2-5; TRBD2 matches 9 bases. The germline V gene has CDR1 DFQATT and CDR2 SNEGSKA (reference sequence). The junction had 12 bases not matched to a gene; V was cut back by 5 bases and J by 5 bases. This CDR3 has 15 residues. CDR3 in amino acids: CSASTRLAVQETQYF. The CDR3 DNA is TGCAGTGCTTCGACCAGACTAGCGGTCCAGGAGACCCAGTACTTC.

The chain joins TRBV29-1 to TRBJ2-7; D is possibly TRBD2 (6 bases). V was trimmed by 7 bases and J by 3 bases, leaving 16 bases between them. This CDR3 comprises 13 residues. CDR1 is SQVTM, CDR2 ANQGSEA, per germline. CDR3 amino acids: CSARSGFYYEQYF. The CDR3 nucleotides are TGCAGCGCGCGTAGCGGTTTCTACTACGAGCAGTACTTC.

This clonotype was seen a handful of times. This chain uses TRBV7-2 with TRBJ2-3; possible D gene TRBD2, 5 bases. Trimming left V 5 bases short and J 10 bases short, with 13 bases between. Germline V gene lookup returns CDR1 SGHTA and CDR2 FQGNSA. This CDR3 has 12 residues. The CDR3 DNA sequence: TGTGCCAGCAGCGAAACCCTGGGAGCGCAGTATTTT. It codes for CASSETLGAQYF.

The V call is TRBV2, the J call TRBJ2-4, with TRBD2 as a possible D gene (5 bases). Trimming took off 1 base at V and 10 bases at J, with 8 bases between the two ends. The CDR3 consists of 12 residues. Germline lookup yields CDR1 SNHLY and CDR2 FYNNEI. The CDR3 bases are TGTGCCAGCAGTGAAGGGTCGGGAATTCAGTACTTC. Its translation is CASSEGSGIQYF.

V usage is TRBV12-3 or TRBV12-4 and J usage is TRBJ1-2; D unclear. V gave up 6 bases and J gave up 0 bases, with 17 bases separating them. CDR3 size: 16 residues. CDR3 in DNA: TGTGCCAGCAGCTTCAGCGGACTCACTCCTAACTATGGCTACACCTTC. Translation gives CASSFSGLTPNYGYTF.

Concerning this clonotype: One end of the junction is discordant with germline, which a read error may explain. The chain recombines TRBV7-2 with TRBJ2-1; no clear D gene. This CDR3 has 11 residues. Germline V gene data show CDR1 as SGHTA and CDR2 as FQGNSA. CDR3 sequence (DNA): TGTGCCAGCAGCCCCGGTCCACGATGCATCTTC. The encoded protein is CASSPGPRCIF.

This clonotype was detected a few times. Its ends do not fully match the called genes, so a read error is possible. The V call is TRBV7-9, the J call TRBJ1-1; D is uncertain. The CDR3 contains 15 residues. Per the germline V gene, CDR1 is SEHNR and CDR2 is FQNEAQ (reference sequence). This chain's CDR3 is CASSLEVPRNTGAFF. The CDR3, as DNA: TGTGCCAGCAGCTTAGAAGTTCCTAGGAACACTGGAGCTTTCTTT. Combining the CDR3 with reference TRBV7-9 and TRBJ1-1 gives the whole variable domain DTGVSQNPRHKITKRGQNVTFRCDPISEHNRLYWYRQTLGQGPEFLTYFQNEAQLEKSRLLSDRFSAERPKGSFSTLEIQRTEQGDSAMYLCASSLEVPRNTGAFFGQGTRLTVV.

The chain is built from TRBV29-1 and TRBJ2-1; 10 bases align to TRBD2. J was trimmed by 0 bases and V by 5 bases; bases with no gene match: 7. Germline V gene sequence: CDR1 SQVTM, CDR2 ANQGSEA. This CDR3 has 16 residues. The CDR3 nucleotides read TGCAGCGTTCATACTAGCGGGGAAAGCTCCTACAATGAGCAGTTCTTC. This encodes CSVHTSGESSYNEQFF.

There are a few counts of this clonotype. The chain uses TRBV18 and TRBJ2-7; 9 bases fit TRBD1. The CDR3 is 15 residues long. J was trimmed by 4 bases and V by 2 bases; bases with no gene match: 6. Germline V gene lookup returns CDR1 KGHSH and CDR2 LQKENI. CDR3 region: CASSPTGGQRYEQYF. As DNA, the CDR3 is TGTGCCAGCTCACCAACAGGGGGCCAGAGGTACGAGCAGTACTTC.

V usage is TRBV10-3 and J usage is TRBJ2-1; 8 bases are a match to TRBD1. Germline-derived CDR1 and CDR2 are ENHRY and SYGVKD. The CDR3 extends over 14 amino acids. Trimming removed 2 bases from V and 7 bases from J; junction bases left unmatched: 4. The CDR3 is CAISEQGAGNEQFF. CDR3 nucleotides: TGTGCCATCAGTGAGCAGGGGGCCGGGAATGAGCAGTTCTTC.

This clonotype occurred a few times. V and J are TRBV12-3 or TRBV12-4 and TRBJ1-4; D gene uncertain. This CDR3 has 13 residues. Trimming pared 3 bases from V and 5 bases from J, leaving 7 bases between. CDR3 residues: CASSFLGNEKLFF. CDR3 DNA sequence: TGTGCCAGCAGTTTCCTGGGGAATGAAAAACTGTTTTTT.

This clonotype was detected only a few times. The chain carries TRBV5-6 and TRBJ2-7; TRBD1 agrees at 8 bases. Germline trimming cut 2 bases from V and 0 bases from J; bases unmatched to any gene: 4. Germline lookup yields CDR1 SGHDT and CDR2 YYEEEE. This CDR3 region has 15 residues. The CDR3 DNA follows: TGTGCCAGCAGCTTCCCCAGGGGGCTCTCCTACGAGCAGTACTTC. Translation gives CASSFPRGLSYEQYF.

V usage is TRBV6-2 or TRBV6-3 and J usage is TRBJ2-5, with a possible D match to TRBD2 (6 bases). The V end lost 7 bases, the J end lost 2 bases, and 11 bases lay between the germline ends. The CDR3 extends over 13 amino acids. The germline V gene has CDR1 MNHEY and CDR2 SVGEGT. CDR3 DNA sequence: TGTGCCAGCATCCGGGGGAGGCAAGAGACCCAGTACTTC. Translation: CASIRGRQETQYF.

This clonotype was seen only a few times. The chain joins TRBV7-2 to TRBJ2-5; 9 nucleotides line up with TRBD2. Losses at the gene ends were 0 bases for V and 5 bases for J; bases not matched to a gene: 7. Germline V CDR1 and CDR2: SGHTA, FQGNSA. There are 16 residues in the CDR3. The CDR3 is CASSLAVAGVLETQYF. CDR3 bases: TGTGCCAGCAGCTTAGCGGTAGCGGGAGTTTTGGAGACCCAGTACTTC.

This clonotype was counted only a few times. The V call is TRBV12-3 or TRBV12-4, the J call TRBJ2-5; 7 nucleotides agree with TRBD1. CDR3 length equals 15 residues. With 6 bases clipped from V and 2 bases from J, the junction kept 9 bases outside the gene matches. The CDR3 loop reads CASSSGQTGQETQYF. CDR3 DNA sequence: TGTGCCAGCAGCTCGGGACAGACCGGGCAAGAGACCCAGTACTTC.

The gene calls are TRBV7-9 and TRBJ2-1; the D gene could be TRBD1 or TRBD2 (5 bases each). The assigned J gene may be wrong: the sequence end matches TRBJ2-7 better. Germline V gene sequence: CDR1 SEHNR, CDR2 FQNEAQ (reference sequence). The CDR3 runs 13 residues. The CDR3, as DNA: TGTGCCAGCAGCCCTATTTGGGGGTACGAGCAGTACTTC. Its translation: CASSPIWGYEQYF.

The V gene is TRBV6-5, the J gene TRBJ2-5; perhaps TRBD2 as D (6 bases). CDR3 size: 16 residues. With 1 base removed from V and 3 bases from J, the gap between germline ends came to 15 bases. The germline V gene has CDR1 MNHEY and CDR2 SVGAGI. The CDR3 DNA is TGTGCCAGCAGTTACTGGGGGGAAGAGGAAGAAGAGACCCAGTACTTC. Translation: CASSYWGEEEEETQYF.

The J gene is TRBJ2-7, the V gene TRBV6-2 or TRBV6-3; possible D gene TRBD2, 6 bases. Germline CDR1 MNHEY, CDR2 SVGEGT. This CDR3 contains 16 residues. With 2 bases removed from V and 5 bases from J, the gap between germline ends came to 19 bases. CDR3 protein: CASSYPGGDGGNEQYF. CDR3 sequence (DNA): TGTGCCAGCAGTTACCCCGGCGGAGACGGGGGAAACGAGCAGTACTTC.

The V call is TRBV12-3 or TRBV12-4, the J call TRBJ2-7, with D hard to call. CDR3 length: 15 residues. Trimming removed 6 bases at V and 5 bases at J, with 20 bases between. CDR3 loop: CASRPPGSGNDEQYF. The CDR3 DNA follows: TGTGCCAGCAGACCCCCCGGCTCTGGTAACGACGAGCAGTACTTC.

The gene calls are TRBV12-3 or TRBV12-4 and TRBJ2-3, with D hard to call. The CDR3 extends over 15 amino acids. The V end was cut by 1 base, the J end by 7 bases, with 15 bases between. The CDR3 nucleotides are TGTGCCAGCAGTTTAGTAGCCAGCGCCCGGCATACGCAGTATTTT. It yields the protein CASSLVASARHTQYF.

This clonotype was seen only a few times. Here the CDR3 reads CSAPRASANTGELFF. In DNA, the CDR3 is TGCAGTGCCCCGAGGGCCAGCGCGAACACCGGGGAGCTGTTTTTT. The chain combines TRBV20-1 with TRBJ2-2; D is perhaps TRBD2 (5 bases). From germline, CDR1 is DFQATT and CDR2 SNEGSKA (reference sequence). V was shortened by 6 bases and J by 0 bases, with 14 bases between the two germline ends. The CDR3 covers 15 residues.

Only a few counts were recorded for this clonotype. This chain joins TRBV7-9 and TRBJ1-1, with 8 bases fitting TRBD1. V lost 5 bases and J lost 8; bases outside the gene matches: 13. The CDR3 has 15 amino acids. Germline V gene sequence: CDR1 SEHNR, CDR2 FQNEAQ (reference sequence). Written as DNA, the CDR3 is TGTGCCAGCAGCCCAAGGACAGGGATAAATCAAGAAGCTTTCTTT. Its protein product is CASSPRTGINQEAFF.

This clonotype came up a few times. The rearrangement uses TRBV2 and TRBJ2-7, with a weak D call TRBD2 (5 bases). CDR3 length: 14 residues. From germline, CDR1 is SNHLY and CDR2 FYNNEI. The V end was cut by 1 base, the J end by 2 bases, with 9 bases between. The CDR3 loop reads CASSEGRSAYEQYF. CDR3 nucleotide sequence: TGTGCCAGCAGTGAAGGCCGTAGCGCCTACGAGCAGTACTTC.